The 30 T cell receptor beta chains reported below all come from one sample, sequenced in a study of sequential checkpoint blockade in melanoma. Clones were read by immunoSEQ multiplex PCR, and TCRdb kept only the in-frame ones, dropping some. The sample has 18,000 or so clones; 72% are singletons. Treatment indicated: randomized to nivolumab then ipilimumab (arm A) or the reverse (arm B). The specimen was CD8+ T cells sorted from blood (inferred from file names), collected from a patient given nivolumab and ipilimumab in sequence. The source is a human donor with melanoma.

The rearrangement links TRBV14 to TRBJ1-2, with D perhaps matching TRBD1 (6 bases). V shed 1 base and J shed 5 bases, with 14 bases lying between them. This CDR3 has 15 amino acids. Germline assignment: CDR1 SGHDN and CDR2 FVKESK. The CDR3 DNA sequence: TGTGCCAGCAGCCAAGTTGACAGAGGGGGATATGGCTACACCTTC. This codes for CASSQVDRGGYGYTF.

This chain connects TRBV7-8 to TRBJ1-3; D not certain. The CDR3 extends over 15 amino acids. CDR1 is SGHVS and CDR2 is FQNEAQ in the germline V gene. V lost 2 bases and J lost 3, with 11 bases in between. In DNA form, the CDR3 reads TGTGCCAGCAGCTTAATTCTGGGAGGTGGAAACACCATATATTTT. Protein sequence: CASSLILGGGNTIYF.

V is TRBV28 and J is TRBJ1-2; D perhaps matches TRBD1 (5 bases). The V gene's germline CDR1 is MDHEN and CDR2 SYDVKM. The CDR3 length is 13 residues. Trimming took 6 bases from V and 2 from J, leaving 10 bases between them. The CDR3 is CASSEDRNYGYTF. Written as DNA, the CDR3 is TGTGCCAGCAGCGAAGACAGAAACTATGGCTACACCTTC.

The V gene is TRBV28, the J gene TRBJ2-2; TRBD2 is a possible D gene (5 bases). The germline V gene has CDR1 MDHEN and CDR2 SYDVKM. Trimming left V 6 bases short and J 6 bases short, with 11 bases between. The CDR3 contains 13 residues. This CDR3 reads CASSLSGPGELFF. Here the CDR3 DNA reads TGTGCCAGCAGCTTAAGCGGACCCGGGGAGCTGTTTTTT.

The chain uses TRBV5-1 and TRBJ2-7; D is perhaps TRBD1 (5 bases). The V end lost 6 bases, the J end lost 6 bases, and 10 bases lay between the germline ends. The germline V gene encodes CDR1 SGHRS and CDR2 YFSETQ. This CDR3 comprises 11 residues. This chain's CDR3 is CASTQGFEQYF. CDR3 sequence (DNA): TGCGCCAGCACCCAGGGCTTCGAGCAGTACTTC.

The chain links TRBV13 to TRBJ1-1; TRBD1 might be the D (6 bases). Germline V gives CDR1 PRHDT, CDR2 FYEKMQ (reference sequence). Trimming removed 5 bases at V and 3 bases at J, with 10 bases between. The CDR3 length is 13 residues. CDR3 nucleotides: TGTGCCAGCAGCAAAACAGGGTACACTGAAGCTTTCTTT. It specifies CASSKTGYTEAFF.

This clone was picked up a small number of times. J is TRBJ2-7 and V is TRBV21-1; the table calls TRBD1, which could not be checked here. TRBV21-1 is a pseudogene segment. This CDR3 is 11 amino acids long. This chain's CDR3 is CASSNDNEQYF. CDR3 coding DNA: TGTGCCAGCAGCAACGACAACGAGCAGTACTTC.

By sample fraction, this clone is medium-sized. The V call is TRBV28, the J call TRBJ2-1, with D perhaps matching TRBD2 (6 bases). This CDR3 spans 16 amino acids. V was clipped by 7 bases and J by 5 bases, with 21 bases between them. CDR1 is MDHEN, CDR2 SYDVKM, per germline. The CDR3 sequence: CASKAPRDNPDNEQFF. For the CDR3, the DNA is TGTGCCAGCAAGGCTCCGCGGGATAATCCCGACAATGAGCAGTTCTTC. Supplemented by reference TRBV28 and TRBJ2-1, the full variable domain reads DVKVTQSSRYLVKRTGEKVFLECVQDMDHENMFWYRQDPGLGLRLIYFSYDVKMKEKGDIPEGYSVSREKKERFSLILESASTNQTSMYLCASKAPRDNPDNEQFFGPGTRLTVL.

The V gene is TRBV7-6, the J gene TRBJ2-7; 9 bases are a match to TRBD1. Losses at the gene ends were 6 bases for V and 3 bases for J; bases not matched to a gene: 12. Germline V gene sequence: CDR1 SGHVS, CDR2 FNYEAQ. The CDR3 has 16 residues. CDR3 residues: CASSPNRGRVFYEQYF. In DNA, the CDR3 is TGTGCCAGCAGTCCCAACAGGGGGCGGGTTTTCTACGAGCAGTACTTC.

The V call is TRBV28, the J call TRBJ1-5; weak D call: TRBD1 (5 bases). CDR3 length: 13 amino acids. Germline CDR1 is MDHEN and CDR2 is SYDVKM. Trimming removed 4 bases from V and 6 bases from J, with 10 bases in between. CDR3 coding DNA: TGTGCCAGCAGTTGGGGGGTCGGTCAGCCCCAGCATTTT. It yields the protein CASSWGVGQPQHF.

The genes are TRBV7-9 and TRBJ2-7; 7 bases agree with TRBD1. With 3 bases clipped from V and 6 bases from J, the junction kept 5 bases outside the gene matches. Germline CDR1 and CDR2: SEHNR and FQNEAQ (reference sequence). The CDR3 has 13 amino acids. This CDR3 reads CASSFRGSPEQYF. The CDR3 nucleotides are TGTGCCAGCAGCTTCAGGGGGTCCCCCGAGCAGTACTTC.

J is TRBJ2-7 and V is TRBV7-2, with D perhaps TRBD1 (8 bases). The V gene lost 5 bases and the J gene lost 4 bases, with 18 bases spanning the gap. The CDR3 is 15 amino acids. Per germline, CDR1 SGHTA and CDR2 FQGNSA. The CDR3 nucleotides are TGTGCCAGCAGCGTACAGGGGGGGCGAGTGTACGAGCAGTACTTC. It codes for CASSVQGGRVYEQYF.

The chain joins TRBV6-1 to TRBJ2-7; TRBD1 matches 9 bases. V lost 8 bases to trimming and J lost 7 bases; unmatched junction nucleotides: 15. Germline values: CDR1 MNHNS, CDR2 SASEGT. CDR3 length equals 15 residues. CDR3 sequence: CASPGFDRGLREQYF. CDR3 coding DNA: TGTGCCAGCCCTGGGTTTGACAGGGGGTTGCGGGAGCAGTACTTC.

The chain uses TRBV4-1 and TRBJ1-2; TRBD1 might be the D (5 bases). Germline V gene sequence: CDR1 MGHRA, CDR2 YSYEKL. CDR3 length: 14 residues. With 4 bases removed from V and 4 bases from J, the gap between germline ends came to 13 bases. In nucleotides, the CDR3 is TGCGCCAGCAGCCCAACAGGACGGGCCTATGGCTACACCTTC. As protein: CASSPTGRAYGYTF.

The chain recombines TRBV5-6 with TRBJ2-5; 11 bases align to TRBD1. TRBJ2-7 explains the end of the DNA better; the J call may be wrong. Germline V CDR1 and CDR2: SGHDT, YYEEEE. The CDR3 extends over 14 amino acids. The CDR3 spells CASSYRDRGYEQYF. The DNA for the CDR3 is TGTGCCAGCAGCTACCGGGACAGGGGGTACGAGCAGTACTTC.

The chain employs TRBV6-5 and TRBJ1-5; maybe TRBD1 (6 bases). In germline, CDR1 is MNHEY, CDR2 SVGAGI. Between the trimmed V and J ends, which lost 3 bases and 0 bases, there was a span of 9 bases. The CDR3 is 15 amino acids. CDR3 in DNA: TGTGCCAGCAGTTATTCACAGGGTAGCAATCAGCCCCAGCATTTT. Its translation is CASSYSQGSNQPQHF.

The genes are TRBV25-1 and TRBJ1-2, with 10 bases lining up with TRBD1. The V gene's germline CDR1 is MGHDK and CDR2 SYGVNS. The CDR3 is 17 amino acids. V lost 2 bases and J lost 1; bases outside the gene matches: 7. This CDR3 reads CASSEKRDRGLNYGYTF. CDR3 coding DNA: TGTGCCAGCAGTGAAAAACGGGACAGGGGACTTAACTATGGCTACACCTTC.

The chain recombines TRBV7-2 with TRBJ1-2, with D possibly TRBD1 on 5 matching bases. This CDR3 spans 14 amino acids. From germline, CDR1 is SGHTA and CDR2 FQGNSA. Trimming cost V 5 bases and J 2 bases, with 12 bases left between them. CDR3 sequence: CASSPAGRNYGYTF. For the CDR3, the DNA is TGTGCCAGCAGCCCTGCAGGGCGGAACTATGGCTACACCTTC.

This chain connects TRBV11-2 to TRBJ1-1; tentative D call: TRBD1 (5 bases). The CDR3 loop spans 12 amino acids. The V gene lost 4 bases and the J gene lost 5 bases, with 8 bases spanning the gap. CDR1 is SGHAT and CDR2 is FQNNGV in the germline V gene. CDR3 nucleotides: TGTGCCAGCAGCTGGGGGGGGACTGAAGCTTTCTTT. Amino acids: CASSWGGTEAFF.

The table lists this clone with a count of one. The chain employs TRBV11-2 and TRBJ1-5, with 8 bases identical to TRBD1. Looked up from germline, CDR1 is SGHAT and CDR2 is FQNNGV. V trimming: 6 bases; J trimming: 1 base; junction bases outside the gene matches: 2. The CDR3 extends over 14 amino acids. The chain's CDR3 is CASSWTGSNQPQHF. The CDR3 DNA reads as TGTGCCAGCAGTTGGACAGGGAGCAATCAGCCCCAGCATTTT.

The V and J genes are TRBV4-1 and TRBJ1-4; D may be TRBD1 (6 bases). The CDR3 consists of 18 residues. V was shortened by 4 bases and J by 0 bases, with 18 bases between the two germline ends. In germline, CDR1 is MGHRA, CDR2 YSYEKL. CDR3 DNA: TGCGCCAGCAGCCTTAAACCCGGACAGTTTGCAACTAATGAAAAACTGTTTTTT. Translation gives CASSLKPGQFATNEKLFF.

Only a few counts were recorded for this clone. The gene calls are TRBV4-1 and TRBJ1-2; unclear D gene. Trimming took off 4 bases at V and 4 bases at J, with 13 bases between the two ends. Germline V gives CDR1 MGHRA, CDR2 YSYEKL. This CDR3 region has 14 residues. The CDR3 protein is CASSPPSHTYGYTF. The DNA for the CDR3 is TGCGCCAGCAGCCCTCCGTCTCACACCTATGGCTACACCTTC.

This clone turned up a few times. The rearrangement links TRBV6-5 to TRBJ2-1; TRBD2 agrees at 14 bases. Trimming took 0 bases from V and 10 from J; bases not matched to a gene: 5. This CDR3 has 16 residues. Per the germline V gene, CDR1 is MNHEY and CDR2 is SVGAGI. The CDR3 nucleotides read TGTGCCAGCAGTTACTCGGGACTAGCGGGGGCCCAGGAGCAGTTCTTC. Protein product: CASSYSGLAGAQEQFF.

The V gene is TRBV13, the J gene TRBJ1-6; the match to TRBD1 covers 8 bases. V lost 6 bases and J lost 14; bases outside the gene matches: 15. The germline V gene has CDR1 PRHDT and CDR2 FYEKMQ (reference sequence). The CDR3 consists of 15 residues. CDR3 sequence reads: CASSSRRQGIRALHF. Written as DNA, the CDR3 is TGTGCCAGCAGTTCTAGAAGACAGGGGATTCGGGCCCTCCACTTT.

The CDR3 nucleotides are TGTGCCATCAGTGGGTCTTTTCAGGGTATCGACACTGAAGCTTTCTTT. This sequence encodes CAISGSFQGIDTEAFF. The chain recombines TRBV10-3 with TRBJ1-1; D may be TRBD1 (5 bases). This CDR3 is 16 amino acids long. V gave up 4 bases and J gave up 3 bases, with 18 bases separating them. The germline gives CDR1 ENHRY, CDR2 SYGVKD.

In DNA form, the CDR3 reads TGTGCCAGCTCACCGACCGACAGGGCGAACACTGAAGCTTTCTTT. Its translation: CASSPTDRANTEAFF. The V gene is TRBV18, the J gene TRBJ1-1; 7 bases fit TRBD1. CDR3 length equals 15 residues. The V gene's germline CDR1 is KGHSH and CDR2 LQKENI. V lost 3 bases to trimming and J lost 1 base; unmatched junction nucleotides: 5.

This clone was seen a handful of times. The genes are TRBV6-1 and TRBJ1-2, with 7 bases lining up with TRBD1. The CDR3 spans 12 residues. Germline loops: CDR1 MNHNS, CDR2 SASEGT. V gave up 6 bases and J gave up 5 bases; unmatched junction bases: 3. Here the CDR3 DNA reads TGTGCCAGCAGACGACAGGGTTATGGCTACACCTTC. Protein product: CASRRQGYGYTF.

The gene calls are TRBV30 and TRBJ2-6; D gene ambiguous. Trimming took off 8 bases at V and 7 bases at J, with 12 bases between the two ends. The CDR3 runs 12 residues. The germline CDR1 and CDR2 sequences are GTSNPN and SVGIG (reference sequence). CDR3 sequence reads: CAQTTHANVLTF. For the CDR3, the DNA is TGTGCCCAAACAACCCATGCCAACGTCCTGACTTTC.

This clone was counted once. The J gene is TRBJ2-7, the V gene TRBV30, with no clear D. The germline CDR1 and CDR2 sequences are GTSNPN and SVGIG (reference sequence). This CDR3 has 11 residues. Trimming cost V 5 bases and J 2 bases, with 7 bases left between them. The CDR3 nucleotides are TGTGCCTGGGCTACAGCCTACGAGCAGTACTTC. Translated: CAWATAYEQYF.

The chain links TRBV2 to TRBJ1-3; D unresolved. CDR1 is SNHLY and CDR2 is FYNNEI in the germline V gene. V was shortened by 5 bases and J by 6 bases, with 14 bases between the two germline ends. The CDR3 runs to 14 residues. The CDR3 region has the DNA TGTGCCAGCAGTTCAGACACAACCTTAAACACCATATATTTT. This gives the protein CASSSDTTLNTIYF.